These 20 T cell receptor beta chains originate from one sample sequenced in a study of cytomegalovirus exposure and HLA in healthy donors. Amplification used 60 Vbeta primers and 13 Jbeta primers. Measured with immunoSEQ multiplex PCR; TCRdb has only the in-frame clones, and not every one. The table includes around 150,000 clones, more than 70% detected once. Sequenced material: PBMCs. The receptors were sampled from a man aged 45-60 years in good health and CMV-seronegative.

The CDR3 nucleotides read TGTGCCAGCTCAAAAGCCAAAAACATTCAGTACTTC. It is translated as CASSKAKNIQYF. This chain joins TRBV2 and TRBJ2-4, with D unresolved. In germline, CDR1 is SNHLY, CDR2 FYNNEI. Trimming removed 8 bases from V and 0 bases from J, with 5 bases in between. CDR3 length: 12 residues.

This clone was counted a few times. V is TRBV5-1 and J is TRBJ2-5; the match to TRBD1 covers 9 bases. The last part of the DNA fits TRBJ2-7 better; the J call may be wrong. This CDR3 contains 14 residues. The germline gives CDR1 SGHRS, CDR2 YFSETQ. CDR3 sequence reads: CASRSTGGTYEQYF. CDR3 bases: TGCGCCAGCAGATCGACAGGGGGGACCTACGAGCAGTACTTC.

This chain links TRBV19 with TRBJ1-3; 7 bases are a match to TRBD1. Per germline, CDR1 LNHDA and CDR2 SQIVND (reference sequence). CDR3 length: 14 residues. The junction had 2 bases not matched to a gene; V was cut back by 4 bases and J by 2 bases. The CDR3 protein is CASSNDRAGNTIYF. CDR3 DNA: TGTGCCAGTAGTAACGACAGGGCTGGAAACACCATATATTTT.

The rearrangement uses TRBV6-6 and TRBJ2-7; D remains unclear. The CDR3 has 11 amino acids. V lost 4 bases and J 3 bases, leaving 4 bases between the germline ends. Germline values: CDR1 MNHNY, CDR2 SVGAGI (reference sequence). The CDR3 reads CASSSRYEQYF. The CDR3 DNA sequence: TGTGCCAGCAGTTCCCGCTACGAGCAGTACTTC.

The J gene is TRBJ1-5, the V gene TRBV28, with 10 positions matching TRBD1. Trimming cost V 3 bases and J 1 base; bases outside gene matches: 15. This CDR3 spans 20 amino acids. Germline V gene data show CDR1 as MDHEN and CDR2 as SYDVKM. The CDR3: CASSLRHDRGRFQSNQPQHF. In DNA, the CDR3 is TGTGCCAGCAGTTTGCGCCACGACAGGGGGCGGTTTCAGAGCAATCAGCCCCAGCATTTT.

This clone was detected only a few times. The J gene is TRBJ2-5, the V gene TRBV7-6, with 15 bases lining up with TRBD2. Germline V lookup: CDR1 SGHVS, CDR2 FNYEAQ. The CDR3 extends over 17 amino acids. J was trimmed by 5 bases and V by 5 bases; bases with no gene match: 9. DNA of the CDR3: TGTGCCAGCAGCCAGGGACTAGCGGGGGGTGCCGGGGAGACCCAGTACTTC. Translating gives CASSQGLAGGAGETQYF.

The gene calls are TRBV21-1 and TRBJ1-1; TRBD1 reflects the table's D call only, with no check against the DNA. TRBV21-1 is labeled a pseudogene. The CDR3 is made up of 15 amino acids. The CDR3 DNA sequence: TGTGCCAGCCGTTTAAGGAGGACAGCGAACACTGAAGCTTTCTTT. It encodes CASRLRRTANTEAFF.

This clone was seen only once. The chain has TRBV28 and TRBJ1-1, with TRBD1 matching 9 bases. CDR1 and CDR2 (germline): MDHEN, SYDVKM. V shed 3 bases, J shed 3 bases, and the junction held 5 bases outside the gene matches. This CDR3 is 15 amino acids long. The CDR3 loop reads CASSFPTGGYTEAFF. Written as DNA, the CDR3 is TGTGCCAGCAGTTTTCCGACAGGGGGTTACACTGAAGCTTTCTTT. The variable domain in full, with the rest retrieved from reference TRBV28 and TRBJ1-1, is DVKVTQSSRYLVKRTGEKVFLECVQDMDHENMFWYRQDPGLGLRLIYFSYDVKMKEKGDIPEGYSVSREKKERFSLILESASTNQTSMYLCASSFPTGGYTEAFFGQGTRLTVV.

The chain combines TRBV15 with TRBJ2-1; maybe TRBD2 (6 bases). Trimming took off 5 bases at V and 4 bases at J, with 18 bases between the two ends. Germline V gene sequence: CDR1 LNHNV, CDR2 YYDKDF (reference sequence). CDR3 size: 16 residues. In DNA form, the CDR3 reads TGTGCCACCAGCCCCCCGGGCAGGGCGGGGTACAATGAGCAGTTCTTC. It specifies CATSPPGRAGYNEQFF.

The CDR3: CASSPRGGAGYTF. The CDR3 DNA sequence: TGTGCCAGCAGCCCTAGGGGGGGCGCGGGCTACACCTTC. V usage is TRBV7-3 and J usage is TRBJ1-2; TRBD1 is a possible D gene (6 bases). V was cut by 5 bases and J by 8 bases, with 15 bases left in between. CDR3 size: 13 residues. Germline V gives CDR1 SGHTA, CDR2 FQGTGA.

The CDR3 sequence is CSPGGSYNEQFF. DNA of the CDR3: TGCTCCCCGGGGGGCTCCTACAATGAGCAGTTCTTC. V gene TRBV1 combines with J gene TRBJ2-1; TRBD2 was called by the table and not checked on the DNA. TRBV1 is designated a pseudogene. CDR3 length equals 12 residues.

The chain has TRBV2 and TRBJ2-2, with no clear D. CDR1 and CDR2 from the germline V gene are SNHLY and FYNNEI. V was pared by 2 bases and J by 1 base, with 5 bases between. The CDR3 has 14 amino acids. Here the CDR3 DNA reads TGTGCCAGCAGTGAACTTTTGAACACCGGGGAGCTGTTTTTT. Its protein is CASSELLNTGELFF.

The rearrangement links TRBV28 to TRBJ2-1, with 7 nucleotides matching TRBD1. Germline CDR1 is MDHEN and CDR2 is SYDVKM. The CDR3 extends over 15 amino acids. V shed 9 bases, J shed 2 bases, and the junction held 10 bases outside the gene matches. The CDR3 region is CASRTGTAPYNEQFF. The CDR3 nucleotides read TGTGCCAGTAGAACAGGGACAGCACCCTACAATGAGCAGTTCTTC.

CDR3: CAWRGTVELFF. CDR3 in DNA: TGTGCCTGGAGGGGGACAGTTGAACTGTTTTTT. The gene calls are TRBV30 and TRBJ1-4; 7 bases match TRBD1. V was pared by 3 bases and J by 12 bases, with 4 bases of the junction left unmatched. The CDR3 runs 11 residues. Looked up from germline, CDR1 is GTSNPN and CDR2 is SVGIG (reference sequence). Variable domain in full (rest from reference TRBV30 and TRBJ1-4): SQTIHQWPATLVQPVGSPLSLECTVEGTSNPNLYWYRQAAGRGLQLLFYSVGIGQISSEVPQNLSASRPQDRQFILSSKKLLLSDSGFYLCAWRGTVELFFGSGTQLSVL.

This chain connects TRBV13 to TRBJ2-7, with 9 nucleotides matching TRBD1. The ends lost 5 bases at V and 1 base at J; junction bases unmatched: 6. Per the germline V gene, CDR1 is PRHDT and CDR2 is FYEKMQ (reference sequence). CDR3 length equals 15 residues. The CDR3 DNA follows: TGTGCCAGCAGCCAGGCCGGGACAGGGTCCTACGAGCAGTACTTC. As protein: CASSQAGTGSYEQYF.

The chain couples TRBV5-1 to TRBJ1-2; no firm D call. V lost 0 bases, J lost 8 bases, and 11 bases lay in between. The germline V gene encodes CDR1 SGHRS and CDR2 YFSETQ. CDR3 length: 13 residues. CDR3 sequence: CASSLASGRGYTF. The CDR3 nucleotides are TGCGCCAGCAGCTTGGCGTCGGGTAGGGGCTACACCTTC.

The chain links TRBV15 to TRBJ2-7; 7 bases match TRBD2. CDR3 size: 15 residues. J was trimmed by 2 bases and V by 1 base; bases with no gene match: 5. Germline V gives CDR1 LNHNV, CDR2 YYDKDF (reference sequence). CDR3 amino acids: CATSRGSGGAYEQYF. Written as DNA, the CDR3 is TGTGCCACCAGCAGAGGTTCGGGAGGCGCCTACGAGCAGTACTTC.

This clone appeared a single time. CDR3 sequence (DNA): TGTGCCAGCAGATCACCCACCTCGGCCAGGGGGAGTGGCGGCTACACCTTC. This sequence encodes CASRSPTSARGSGGYTF. V usage is TRBV28 and J usage is TRBJ1-2; 7 bases line up with TRBD1. V lost 6 bases and J lost 8; bases outside the gene matches: 21. Germline CDR1 MDHEN, CDR2 SYDVKM. The CDR3 length is 17 residues.

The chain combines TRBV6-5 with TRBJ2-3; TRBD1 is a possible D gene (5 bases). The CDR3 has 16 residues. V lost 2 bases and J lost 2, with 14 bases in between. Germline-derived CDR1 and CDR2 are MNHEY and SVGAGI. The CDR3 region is CASSYGADDNTDTQYF. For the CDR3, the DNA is TGTGCCAGCAGTTACGGGGCAGATGATAACACAGATACGCAGTATTTT.

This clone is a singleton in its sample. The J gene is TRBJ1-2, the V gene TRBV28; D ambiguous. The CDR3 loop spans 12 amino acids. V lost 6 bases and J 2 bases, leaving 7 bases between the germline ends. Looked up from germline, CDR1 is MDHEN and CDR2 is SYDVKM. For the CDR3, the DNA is TGTGCCAGCAGGGAGGTGAACTATGGCTACACCTTC. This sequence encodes CASREVNYGYTF.